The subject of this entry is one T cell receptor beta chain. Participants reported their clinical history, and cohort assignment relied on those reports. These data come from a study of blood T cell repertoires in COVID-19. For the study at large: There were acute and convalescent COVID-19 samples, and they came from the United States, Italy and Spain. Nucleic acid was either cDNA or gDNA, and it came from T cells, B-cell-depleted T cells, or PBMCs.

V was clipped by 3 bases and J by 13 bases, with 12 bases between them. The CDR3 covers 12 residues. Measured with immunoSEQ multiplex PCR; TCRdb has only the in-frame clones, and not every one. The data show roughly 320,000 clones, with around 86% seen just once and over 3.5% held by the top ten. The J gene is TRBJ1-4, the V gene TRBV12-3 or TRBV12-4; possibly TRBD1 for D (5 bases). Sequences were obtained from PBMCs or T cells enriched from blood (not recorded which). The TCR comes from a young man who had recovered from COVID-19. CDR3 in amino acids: CASSFGGMGLFF. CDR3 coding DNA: TGTGCCAGCAGTTTCGGGGGGATGGGACTGTTTTTT.